The TCR beta chain described here comes from a study of cytomegalovirus exposure and HLA in healthy donors. Study as a whole: In a previous analysis, approximately 110 million unique TCR beta sequences were found from about 190 million T cells.

Trimming removed 6 bases from V and 4 bases from J, with 24 bases in between. The CDR3 sequence is 16 residues long. Germline values: CDR1 SQVTM, CDR2 ANQGSEA. To note about this clone: What it binds is unknown.

Findings of the study overall: Reportedly, HLA-A and HLA-B alleles of most subjects were accurately predicted from TCR beta.

Primers: 60 Vbeta forward and 13 Jbeta reverse. Method: immunoSEQ multiplex PCR; TCRdb's copy keeps in-frame clones and lacks some. The table includes about 190,000 clones, around three quarters detected once. Each donor was nominally healthy when sampled (though unrecorded immune exposures were likely). What was sequenced was PBMCs. The TCR originated in a woman between 18 and 30 years old in good health and CMV-seronegative. The chain links TRBV29-1 to TRBJ1-1; D is possibly TRBD1 (5 bases). Here the CDR3 reads CSVQKDRTTRGTEAFF. The CDR3 coding sequence is TGCAGCGTCCAGAAGGATAGGACAACAAGGGGCACTGAAGCTTTCTTT.